Following are 9 T cell receptor beta chains from one sample sequenced in a study of blood T cell repertoires in COVID-19. Sequencing was performed with immunoSEQ multiplex PCR; in TCRdb, only in-frame clones are kept and a portion is missing. The sample carries approximately 31,000 clones, almost 90% recorded once. Sequenced material: peripheral blood. The receptors were gathered from a man in his sixties with active COVID-19.

This sequence joins TRBV15 and TRBJ2-2; D might be TRBD1 (6 bases). The CDR3 runs 15 residues. CDR1 is LNHNV, CDR2 YYDKDF, per germline (reference sequence). V gave up 3 bases and J gave up 0 bases, with 8 bases separating them. The CDR3 DNA sequence: TGTGCCACCAGCAGGAGACAGGCGAACACCGGGGAGCTGTTTTTT. Its translation is CATSRRQANTGELFF.

This chain links TRBV11-2 with TRBJ2-1; 8 bases line up with TRBD2. V shed 5 bases, J shed 9 bases, and the junction held 3 bases outside the gene matches. Germline CDR1 SGHAT, CDR2 FQNNGV. This CDR3 contains 12 residues. This chain's CDR3 is CASSGLAGEQFF. The CDR3 nucleotides are TGTGCCAGCAGCGGACTAGCTGGTGAGCAGTTCTTC.

This chain connects TRBV6-2 or TRBV6-3 to TRBJ2-3; 8 bases align to TRBD2. Trimming removed 0 bases from V and 0 bases from J; junction bases left unmatched: 17. This CDR3 has 21 amino acids. Germline V gives CDR1 MNHEY, CDR2 SVGEGT. The CDR3 DNA sequence: TGTGCCAGCAGTTACTCGACGAGTCTCCCACTAGCGGCAGCTAGCACAGATACGCAGTATTTT. Amino acid sequence: CASSYSTSLPLAAASTDTQYF.

This clone is a singleton in its sample. The chain joins TRBV7-9 to TRBJ2-3, with 15 bases aligning to TRBD2. CDR3 length equals 17 residues. V dropped 5 bases and J dropped 6; count of bases not matched to a gene: 9. Germline loops: CDR1 SEHNR, CDR2 FQNEAQ (reference sequence). In DNA, the CDR3 is TGTGCCAGCAGCCAAGGACTAGCGGGGGGGCCAAGGGATACGCAGTATTTT. Its translation: CASSQGLAGGPRDTQYF.

This chain links TRBV12-5 with TRBJ1-2; no clear D gene. CDR1 is LGHNT and CDR2 is FRNRAP in the germline V gene. V was shortened by 5 bases and J by 6 bases, with 7 bases between the two germline ends. This CDR3 is built from 11 residues. The CDR3 DNA follows: TGTGCTAGTGGTGCCCGCGATGGCTACACCTTC. It yields the protein CASGARDGYTF.

This chain links TRBV6-5 with TRBJ2-1; TRBD2 might be the D (6 bases). CDR1 and CDR2 (germline): MNHEY, SVGAGI. This CDR3 spans 15 amino acids. The V end lost 8 bases, the J end lost 5 bases, and 19 bases lay between the germline ends. The CDR3 DNA follows: TGTGCCAGCTCAGAGCCCGCGGAGGGGCACAATGAGCAGTTCTTC. Residues: CASSEPAEGHNEQFF.

V is TRBV5-1 and J is TRBJ1-1; TRBD1 matches 7 bases. The junction had 9 bases not matched to a gene; V was cut back by 4 bases and J by 3 bases. CDR1 and CDR2 (germline): SGHRS, YFSETQ. The CDR3 extends over 15 amino acids. The CDR3 protein is CASSRQGQRDTEAFF. The CDR3 region has the DNA TGCGCCAGCAGCCGGCAGGGACAGAGGGACACTGAAGCTTTCTTT.

This chain joins TRBV18 and TRBJ1-2; a possible D gene is TRBD1 (6 bases). The V end lost 3 bases, the J end lost 2 bases, and 16 bases lay between the germline ends. The length of the CDR3 is 16 residues. Germline CDR1 is KGHSH and CDR2 is LQKENI. The chain's CDR3 is CASSPSSPTGNYGYTF. Written as DNA, the CDR3 is TGTGCCAGCTCACCCAGCTCACCGACAGGAAACTATGGCTACACCTTC.

This clone was recorded only once. This sequence joins TRBV7-2 and TRBJ2-5, with TRBD2 as a possible D gene (6 bases). CDR3 size: 14 residues. With 6 bases removed from V and 1 base from J, the gap between germline ends came to 12 bases. From germline, CDR1 is SGHTA and CDR2 FQGNSA. For the CDR3, the DNA is TGTGCCAGCAGTCCGATAGCGGCCCAAGAGACCCAGTACTTC. Translated: CASSPIAAQETQYF.